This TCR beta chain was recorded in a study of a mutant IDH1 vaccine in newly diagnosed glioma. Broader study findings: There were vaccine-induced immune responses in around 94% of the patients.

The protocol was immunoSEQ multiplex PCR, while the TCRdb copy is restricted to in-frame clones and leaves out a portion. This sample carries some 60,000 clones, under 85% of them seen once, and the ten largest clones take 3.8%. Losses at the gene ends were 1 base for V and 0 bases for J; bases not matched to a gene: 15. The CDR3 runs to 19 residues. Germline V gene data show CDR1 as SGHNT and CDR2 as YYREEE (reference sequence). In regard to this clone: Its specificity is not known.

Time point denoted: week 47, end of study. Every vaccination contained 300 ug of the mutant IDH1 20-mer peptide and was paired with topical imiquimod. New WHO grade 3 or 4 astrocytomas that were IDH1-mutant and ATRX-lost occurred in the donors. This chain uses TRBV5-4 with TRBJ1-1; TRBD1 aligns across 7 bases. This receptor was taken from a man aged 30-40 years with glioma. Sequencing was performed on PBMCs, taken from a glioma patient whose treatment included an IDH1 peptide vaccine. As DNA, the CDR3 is TGTGCCAGCAGCTTGCGGTTAACAGGGGCAATAGGGGTGAACACTGAAGCTTTCTTT. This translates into CASSLRLTGAIGVNTEAFF.